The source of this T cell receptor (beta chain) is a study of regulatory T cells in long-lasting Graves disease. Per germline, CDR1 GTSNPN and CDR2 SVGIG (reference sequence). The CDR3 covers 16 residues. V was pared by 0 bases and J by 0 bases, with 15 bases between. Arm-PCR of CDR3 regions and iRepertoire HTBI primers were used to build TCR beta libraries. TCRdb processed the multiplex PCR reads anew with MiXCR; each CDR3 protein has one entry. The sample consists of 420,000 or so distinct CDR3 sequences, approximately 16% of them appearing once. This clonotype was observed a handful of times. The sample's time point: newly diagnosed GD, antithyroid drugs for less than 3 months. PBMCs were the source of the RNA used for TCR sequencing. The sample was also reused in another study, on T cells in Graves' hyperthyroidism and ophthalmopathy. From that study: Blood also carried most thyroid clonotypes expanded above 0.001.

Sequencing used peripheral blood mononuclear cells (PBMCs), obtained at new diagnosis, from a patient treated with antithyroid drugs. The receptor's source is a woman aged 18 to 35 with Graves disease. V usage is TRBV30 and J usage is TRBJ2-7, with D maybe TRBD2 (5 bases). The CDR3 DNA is TGTGCCTGGAGTGTCTCTCGGACTGGTATCTCCTACGAGCAGTACTTC. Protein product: CAWSVSRTGISYEQYF.